The 3 T cell receptor beta chains given below trace back to one sample, sequenced in a study of control samples from healthy donors and cancer patients. Sequenced by immunoSEQ multiplex PCR; TCRdb stores in-frame clones only, minus some. The repertoire holds around 140,000 clones, with approximately 90% as singletons. Sequencing used blood. The receptors originated from a man between 40 and 49 years old in good health.

The V gene is TRBV10-3, the J gene TRBJ1-3, with D hard to call. Germline CDR1 and CDR2: ENHRY and SYGVKD. V was shortened by 10 bases and J by 0 bases, with 7 bases between the two germline ends. The CDR3 length is 12 residues. The CDR3 DNA reads as TGTGCCACCCAGAGCTCTGGAAACACCATATATTTT. Translation: CATQSSGNTIYF.

This clone was recorded only once. V usage is TRBV12-3 or TRBV12-4 and J usage is TRBJ2-1; no clear D gene. The V end was cut by 6 bases, the J end by 8 bases, with 8 bases between. The CDR3 consists of 11 residues. CDR3 sequence: CASSLRDEQFF. CDR3 bases: TGTGCCAGCAGCCTACGGGATGAGCAGTTCTTC.

The CDR3 DNA sequence: TGCAGCGCTCCGGACCACTATGGCTACACCTTC. Its protein is CSAPDHYGYTF. The chain recombines TRBV29-1 with TRBJ1-2; no definite D call. The length of the CDR3 is 11 residues. Looked up from germline, CDR1 is SQVTM and CDR2 is ANQGSEA. Trimming pared 7 bases from V and 3 bases from J, leaving 9 bases between.